Included here is one T cell receptor (beta chain) sequence, with context. These data originate in a study of blood T cell repertoires in COVID-19. Study in general: The United States, Italy and Spain supplied acute and convalescent COVID-19 samples. From T cells, B-cell-depleted T cells, or PBMCs came the material, which was cDNA or gDNA.

Under the authors' procedure: Quantification of nucleated cells was approximated via reference gene primer amplification. The table came from immunoSEQ multiplex PCR; TCRdb's copy has only in-frame clones and leaves some out. The V and J calls and clone size come from that table; D and trimming were worked out from the DNA. The data contain about 22,000 clones, around 90% of them singletons. Specimen: peripheral blood. The sequence was collected from an older man with acute or convalescent COVID-19.

The CDR3 DNA sequence: TGTGCCAGCAGCCCAGCCGACAGGCGTAGGAGCAATCAGCCCCAGCATTTT. Translation: CASSPADRRRSNQPQHF. The V call is TRBV7-8, the J call TRBJ1-5, with TRBD1 as a possible D gene (6 bases). The V gene lost 5 bases and the J gene lost 1 base, with 18 bases spanning the gap. This CDR3 is 17 amino acids long. Germline lookup yields CDR1 SGHVS and CDR2 FQNEAQ.